This TCR beta chain is from a study of T cell repertoires in cytomegalovirus infection. The CDR3 totals 14 residues. The V and J ends lost 2 bases and 7 bases respectively, with 11 bases between them. The V gene's germline CDR1 is SEHNR and CDR2 FQNEAQ (reference sequence). Whole-study findings and limits: CMV carriers with the relevant HLA were identified by cumulative public TCR beta family frequency.

Worth noting for this clonotype: What it binds is not known.

TCRdb processed the reads anew with MiXCR; each CDR3 protein has one entry. The sample has about 830,000 distinct CDR3 sequences, approximately 30% seen once; the top ten hold 9.5% to 15%. The rearrangement uses TRBV7-9 and TRBJ1-4, with TRBD1 as a possible D gene (6 bases). The sequence was obtained from a human donor in good health (CMV status not recorded). Some clones in this sample may be carry-over from other donors' samples. Sequencing used cultured CD8+ T cells from PBMCs, obtained from culture after CMV antigen stimulation. CDR3 region: CASSLSGAGEKLFF. For the CDR3, the DNA is TGTGCCAGCAGCTTATCGGGGGCCGGTGAAAAACTGTTTTTT.